The clone carrying this T cell receptor (beta chain) has ten or more counts. Its antigen remains unknown. The sample belongs to a study of T cell repertoires in cytomegalovirus infection. At the level of the study: Public signatures in TCR beta pointed to CMV infection and matching HLA type. Overall study findings and caveats: Cumulative public TCR beta family frequency identified CMV carriers with the relevant HLA. HLA-C-restricted CMV-specific TCR beta clonotypes prevailed in the ex vivo response.

A single record per CDR3 protein comes from TCRdb applying MiXCR to the reads. The table records under 250,000 distinct CDR3 sequences, 5% to 8.5% of them present only once. The specimen was PBMCs. The sequence derives from a human donor in good health (CMV status not recorded). Some clones in this sample may be carry-over from other donors' samples.

CDR3 in amino acids: CSVDPGQGEGTEAFF. The CDR3 bases are TGCAGCGTTGATCCGGGACAGGGCGAGGGCACTGAAGCTTTCTTT. This chain joins TRBV29-1 and TRBJ1-1; 9 bases are a match to TRBD1. This CDR3 comprises 15 residues. Germline values: CDR1 SQVTM, CDR2 ANQGSEA. V lost 3 bases and J lost 4; bases outside the gene matches: 9.